These T cell receptor beta chains were read from a single sample in a study of shared clonotypes between healthy human individuals. The method was immunoSEQ multiplex PCR; TCRdb's version includes in-frame clones alone and lacks a portion of them. Here the sample spans 2,500,000 or so clones, 80% to 95% being singletons. Sequencing was done on a sample of naive CD4+ T cells from PBMCs. The receptor set was obtained from a man younger than 30 in good health. Some clones in this sample may be carry-over from other donors' samples. Each CDR3 is given with its conserved first and last residue. A D gene is named only where the DNA matches it firmly. A clone size is listed for some rows: how often the clone was seen (once, few, many), or a class if it is expanded.

v_gene	abundance	d_gene	j_gene	CDR3aa	CDR3nt
TRBV5-1	-	TRBD1	TRBJ1-1	CASSLVDYRGPITEAFF	TGCGCCAGCAGCTTGGTAGATTACAGGGGGCCTATCACTGAAGCTTTCTTT
TRBV19	-	-	TRBJ2-1	CASSPPGTAYNEQFF	TGTGCCAGTAGTCCCCCCGGGACCGCCTACAATGAGCAGTTCTTC
TRBV7-9	-	-	TRBJ2-3	CASSAGTAADTQYF	TGTGCCAGCAGCGCCGGGACTGCGGCAGATACGCAGTATTTT
TRBV7-2	once	-	TRBJ2-1	CASSLERAFYNEQFF	TGTGCCAGCAGCTTAGAGCGGGCGTTCTACAATGAGCAGTTCTTC
TRBV7-2	-	TRBD1	TRBJ2-7	CASSLADRAVHEQYF	TGTGCCAGCAGCTTAGCTGACAGGGCGGTCCACGAGCAGTACTTC
TRBV29-1	few	-	TRBJ1-1	CSVESPAGDTEAFF	TGCAGCGTTGAGTCACCGGCAGGGGACACTGAAGCTTTCTTT
TRBV5-1	-	-	TRBJ1-3	CASSRTSGTDSGNTIYF	TGCGCCAGCAGCCGTACCTCCGGGACGGACTCTGGAAACACCATATATTTT
TRBV2	-	TRBD1	TRBJ1-2	CASSPGTGGDYGYTF	TGTGCCAGTTCCCCAGGGACAGGAGGAGACTATGGCTACACCTTC
TRBV11-2	-	TRBD2	TRBJ2-6	CASSSRGAGANVLTF	TGTGCCAGCAGCTCCCGGGGGGCTGGGGCCAACGTCCTGACTTTC
TRBV7-9	once	TRBD1	TRBJ1-4	CASSRDSGNEKLFF	TGTGCCAGCAGCAGGGACAGTGGTAATGAAAAACTGTTTTTT
TRBV25-1	-	-	TRBJ1-3	CASTAGDGSGNTIYF	TGTGCCAGCACTGCCGGCGACGGCTCTGGAAACACCATATATTTT
TRBV6-5	-	-	TRBJ1-4	CASSYALGGRQLFF	TGTGCCAGCAGTTACGCCCTCGGGGGTAGGCAACTGTTTTTT
TRBV6-4	once	-	TRBJ2-2	CASRSEGAATGELFF	TGTGCCAGCCGGTCAGAGGGAGCGGCAACCGGGGAGCTGTTTTTT
TRBV11-2	-	-	TRBJ1-6	CASSLRAGSIGSPLHF	TGTGCCAGCAGCTTAAGGGCAGGGAGTATAGGTTCACCCCTCCACTTT
TRBV7-9	-	-	TRBJ1-1	CASRPGELEAFF	TGTGCCAGCAGGCCAGGGGAGCTTGAAGCTTTCTTT
TRBV25-1	-	-	TRBJ1-1	CASSEQGFDLIEAFF	TGTGCCAGCAGTGAACAGGGGTTCGACCTTATAGAAGCTTTCTTT
TRBV5-1	once	-	TRBJ1-5	CASSLGIDRTTQPQHF	TGCGCCAGCAGCTTAGGTATCGACCGCACGACCCAGCCCCAGCATTTT
TRBV4-2	-	-	TRBJ2-3	CASSQGGRGSTDTQYF	TGTGCCAGCAGCCAAGGGGGGCGCGGGAGCACAGATACGCAGTATTTT
TRBV10-1	-	-	TRBJ1-2	CASSETFYGYTF	TGCGCCAGCAGTGAAACTTTCTATGGCTACACCTTC
TRBV7-9	-	-	TRBJ2-6	CASSFRLGRLGSGANVLTF	TGTGCCAGCAGCTTCCGACTAGGCAGGCTAGGGTCTGGGGCCAACGTCCTGACTTTC
TRBV7-3	-	-	TRBJ1-1	CASSLGGANTEAFF	TGTGCCAGCAGCTTAGGGGGGGCCAACACTGAAGCTTTCTTT
TRBV5-1	-	TRBD2	TRBJ2-1	CASSFSLAGDYNEQFF	TGCGCCAGCAGCTTCTCCCTAGCGGGAGACTACAATGAGCAGTTCTTC
TRBV4-1	-	-	TRBJ1-3	CASSPPGGSPGNTIYF	TGCGCCAGCAGCCCGCCGGGGGGGAGTCCTGGAAACACCATATATTTT
TRBV28	-	-	TRBJ2-3	CASSPSPPTDTQYF	TGTGCCAGCAGTCCGTCCCCTCCCACAGATACGCAGTATTTT
TRBV11-2	-	-	TRBJ1-3	CASSLAGFAGNTIYF	TGTGCCAGCAGCTTGGCAGGGTTTGCTGGAAACACCATATATTTT
TRBV2	-	TRBD2	TRBJ2-1	CASSVGAGGWNEQFF	TGTGCCAGCAGTGTAGGAGCGGGGGGGTGGAATGAGCAGTTCTTC
TRBV6-1	-	-	TRBJ2-5	CASSASGQTETQYF	TGTGCCAGCAGTGCCTCAGGACAGACAGAGACCCAGTACTTC
TRBV20-1	-	-	TRBJ1-2	CSPLVVPSYTF	TGCAGTCCCCTGGTTGTACCTTCCTACACCTTC
TRBV7-2	-	-	TRBJ2-1	CASSLGAGRSYNEQFF	TGTGCCAGCAGCTTAGGGGCCGGGCGCTCCTACAATGAGCAGTTCTTC
TRBV7-2	-	-	TRBJ1-2	CASSFRDGTLGNYGYTF	TGTGCCAGCAGCTTTAGGGACGGAACTCTTGGGAACTATGGCTACACCTTC
TRBV27	-	TRBD1	TRBJ2-1	CASSRDRISSYNEQFF	TGTGCCAGCAGCCGGGACAGAATAAGCTCCTACAATGAGCAGTTCTTC
TRBV11-2	-	-	TRBJ1-3	CASSRGESSGNTIYF	TGTGCCAGCAGCCGCGGGGAGAGCTCTGGAAACACCATATATTTT
TRBV28	-	TRBD1	TRBJ2-5	CASSYTGGSGETQYF	TGTGCCAGCAGTTATACAGGGGGCTCAGGGGAGACCCAGTACTTC
TRBV11-1	-	TRBD1	TRBJ2-6	CASSRSAGGAGANVLTF	TGTGCCAGCAGCAGGAGTGCAGGGGGAGCTGGGGCCAACGTCCTGACTTTC
TRBV28	-	-	TRBJ2-7	CASSLDGLFLLRENYEQYF	TGTGCCAGCAGTTTAGATGGGCTCTTTCTTCTCAGGGAAAACTACGAGCAGTACTTC
TRBV9	-	-	TRBJ2-3	CASSVAPTDTQYF	TGTGCCAGCAGCGTAGCTCCCACAGATACGCAGTATTTT
TRBV29-1	-	TRBD2	TRBJ2-7	CSVEPSGRFNEQYF	TGCAGCGTTGAGCCTAGCGGGAGATTTAACGAGCAGTACTTC
TRBV6-5	-	TRBD2	TRBJ2-1	CASSYGLAGNNEQFF	TGTGCCAGCAGTTACGGGCTAGCGGGCAACAATGAGCAGTTCTTC